The rows below give T cell receptor beta chains drawn from one sample of a study of vaccination effects on CD4 cells after COVID-19. Antigens for these TCRs are unknown. Only in-frame clones appear in the TCRdb table, and some are missing; sequencing was by immunoSEQ multiplex PCR. This table holds 70,000 to 85,000 clones, roughly four fifths found once. Sequencing used CD4+ T cells from PBMCs cultured without peptide, obtained before COVID-19 vaccination. These receptors originate from a human donor who received a COVID-19 vaccine. The CDR3 runs from the conserved cysteine through the conserved F or W. The D gene is left open where the match is weak. Part of the rows lack a size; the others show once, few, many or a class for expanded clones.

CDR3	DNA	J	V	size	D
CASSEGRTGTGGLRETQYF	TGTGCCAGCAGTGAGGGTAGAACCGGGACAGGGGGACTTCGGGAGACCCAGTACTTC	TRBJ2-5	TRBV2	.	TRBD1
CASSPPRQERDYGYTF	TGTGCCAGCTCACCACCGAGGCAGGAGCGGGACTATGGCTACACCTTC	TRBJ1-2	TRBV18	.	.
CASSRDRGIYGYTF	TGTGCCAGCAGTCGAGACAGGGGTATCTATGGCTACACCTTC	TRBJ1-2	TRBV6-5	.	TRBD1
CASSEFGASGSTDTQYF	TGTGCCAGCAGTGAATTCGGGGCTAGCGGGAGCACAGATACGCAGTATTTT	TRBJ2-3	TRBV25-1	.	TRBD2
CASSQGQGSEKLFF	TGTGCCAGCAGCCAAGGACAGGGGAGTGAAAAACTGTTTTTT	TRBJ1-4	TRBV7-7	few	TRBD1
CASSQDLGQAGNTIYF	TGTGCCAGCAGCCAAGATTTAGGGCAGGCTGGAAACACCATATATTTT	TRBJ1-3	TRBV4-2	.	.
CASREGPPNNYGYTF	TGTGCCAGCAGGGAAGGGCCACCGAATAACTATGGCTACACCTTC	TRBJ1-2	TRBV2	.	.
CASSAVGAQPQHF	TGTGCCAGCAGCGCCGTTGGGGCCCAGCCCCAGCATTTT	TRBJ1-5	TRBV27	.	.
CATSSKGTGELFF	TGTGCCACCAGCAGCAAGGGCACCGGGGAGCTGTTTTTT	TRBJ2-2	TRBV15	.	.
CASSQPGLLFSNEQFF	TGTGCCAGCTCCCAGCCGGGACTGTTGTTCTCCAATGAGCAGTTCTTC	TRBJ2-1	TRBV18	.	.
CASSLCPQGGREKLFF	TGTGCCAGCAGCTTATGCCCCCAGGGGGGTCGTGAAAAACTGTTTTTT	TRBJ1-4	TRBV7-3	.	TRBD1
CASSRVAGGRTGELFF	TGTGCCAGCAGTCGCGTAGCGGGGGGCAGGACCGGGGAGCTGTTTTTT	TRBJ2-2	TRBV3-1/TRBV3-2	few	TRBD2